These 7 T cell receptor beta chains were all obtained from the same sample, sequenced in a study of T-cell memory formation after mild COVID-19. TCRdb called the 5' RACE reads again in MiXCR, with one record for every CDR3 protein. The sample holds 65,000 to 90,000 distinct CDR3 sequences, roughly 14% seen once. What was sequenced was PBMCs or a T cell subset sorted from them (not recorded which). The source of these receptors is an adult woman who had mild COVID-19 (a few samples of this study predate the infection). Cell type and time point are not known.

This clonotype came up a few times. The DNA of the CDR3 is TGCAGTGCCCCCGAGGGAGGGCGGTCTGAAGCTTTCTTT. Protein sequence: CSAPEGGRSEAFF. This chain connects TRBV20-1 to TRBJ1-1, with D uncertain. CDR1 DFQATT and CDR2 SNEGSKA come from the germline V gene (reference sequence). The CDR3 loop spans 13 amino acids. Deletions cut 6 bases from V and 6 bases from J, with 17 bases between.

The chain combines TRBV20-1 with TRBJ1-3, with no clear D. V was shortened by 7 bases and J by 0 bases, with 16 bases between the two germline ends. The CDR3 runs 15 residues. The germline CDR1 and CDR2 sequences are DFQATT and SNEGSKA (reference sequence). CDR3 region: CSVTEQMHSGNTIYF. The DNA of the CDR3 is TGCAGTGTTACCGAACAGATGCACTCTGGAAACACCATATATTTT.

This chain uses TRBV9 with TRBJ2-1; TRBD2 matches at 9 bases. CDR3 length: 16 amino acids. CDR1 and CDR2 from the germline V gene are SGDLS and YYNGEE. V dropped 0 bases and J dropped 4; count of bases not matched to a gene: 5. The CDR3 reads CASSVGLAGRYNEQFF. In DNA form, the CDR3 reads TGTGCCAGCAGCGTAGGGCTAGCGGGAAGGTACAATGAGCAGTTCTTC.

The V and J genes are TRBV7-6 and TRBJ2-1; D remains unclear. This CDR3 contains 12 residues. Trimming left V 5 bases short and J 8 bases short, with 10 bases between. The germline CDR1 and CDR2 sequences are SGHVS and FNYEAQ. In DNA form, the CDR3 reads TGTGCCAGCAGCCGTAGCCGGTATGAGCAGTTCTTC. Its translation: CASSRSRYEQFF.

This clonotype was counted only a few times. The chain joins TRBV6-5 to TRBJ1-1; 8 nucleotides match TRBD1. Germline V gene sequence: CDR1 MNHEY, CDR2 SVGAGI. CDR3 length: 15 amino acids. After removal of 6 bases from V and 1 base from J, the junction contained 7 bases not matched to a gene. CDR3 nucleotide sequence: TGTGCCAGCAGCCCTTGGACAGGGAGGAACACTGAAGCTTTCTTT. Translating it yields CASSPWTGRNTEAFF.

The CDR3: CASCSDQRNYGYTF. In DNA form, the CDR3 reads TGCGCCAGCTGCTCAGATCAGCGAAACTATGGCTACACCTTC. The rearrangement uses TRBV5-1 and TRBJ1-2; D remains ambiguous. Looked up from germline, CDR1 is SGHRS and CDR2 is YFSETQ. V was trimmed by 7 bases and J by 2 bases, leaving 15 bases between them. CDR3 length equals 14 residues.

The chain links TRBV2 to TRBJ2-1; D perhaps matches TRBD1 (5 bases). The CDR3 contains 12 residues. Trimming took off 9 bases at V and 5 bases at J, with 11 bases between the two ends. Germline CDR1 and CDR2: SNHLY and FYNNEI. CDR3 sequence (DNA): TGTGCCAGAAGACAGCCCGACAATGAGCAGTTCTTC. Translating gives CARRQPDNEQFF.